The entry below gives a single TCR beta chain sequence along with its context. Which antigen it targets is not known. No base quality information exists; no much larger clone differs at one position. The CDR3 runs 14 residues from the cysteine to the phenylalanine. CDR3 DNA only is kept here, 42 bases in frame from base 1. The germline V gene provides CDR1 SGHRS and CDR2 YFSETQ. V lost 0 bases and J lost 11 bases; the stretch between them is 12 bases long. This entry is derived from a study of T cell responses to AZD1222 COVID-19 vaccine (dated by TCRdb to about 2021). For the wider study: AZD1222 recipients whose second dose came at about 4 weeks and those whose second dose came at about 12 weeks were combined into one group, since spike-specific TCR depth and breadth did not differ between the two schedules. TCR sequencing was performed for roughly 240 trial participants, of whom around 200 were given two doses of AZD1222 and some 25 were given two doses of MenACWY control vaccine. Enrollment into the trials was organized by age into subgroups of 18-55, 56-69 and 70-plus years, and those subgroups contained about 150, 27 and 61 TCR-sequenced participants, respectively. Results the study describes overall, beyond this receptor: Conclusions about previously exposed vaccinees are limited because only five or six AZD1222 recipients were SARS-CoV-2 seropositive at baseline. Because no day 14 peak-response samples were available, the repertoires could be characterized only after the peak T cell response. After two AZD1222 doses, both the breadth and the depth of spike-specific TCRs were significantly higher than at day 0 and than in MenACWY recipients. CD4 TCRs associated with the vaccine covered the entire spike protein, and the dominant responses were in regions 160-218 and 743-854. The 56-69-year group was small, and its depth increase did not reach significance, likely because of low power. Participants were mostly white British, with more females than males. The authors suggested clonal diversity may have been underestimated. Reportedly, almost half of the unique spike-specific TCRs recognized epitopes lying outside the regions that are mutated in the B.1.351 and B.1.1.7 variants.

The CDR3 regions of human TCRbeta chains were subjected to immunosequencing. The published analysis was carried out like this. Repertoire TCRs were matched against a reference library of SARS-CoV-2-specific TCRs generated with the MIRA antigen-specificity platform. Breadth was defined as the fraction of unique TCRs that were SARS-CoV-2-associated, and depth was defined as the fraction of total T cells that were SARS-CoV-2-associated. Each spike-specific TCR was assigned to its reactive spike region and to a CD4 or CD8 class using the MIRA data. Log10-transformed breadth and depth values were compared by one-way ANOVA with Sidak's multiple comparisons tests. Entries here come from immuneACCESS through TCRdb and include only in-frame sequences with V and J called. Some clones fail to appear in such tables; in the studies checked, an unresolved V gene covers under half of the shortfall, and the cause of the remainder is unknown. V and J calls and clone size are copied from that table; D and trimming were computed from the DNA. This sample lists about 110,000 clones; around 84% were detected once. About 3.5% of the sample belongs to the ten largest clones.

Interpreted using the paper, the time point label stands for: baseline before first vaccination. Samples from vaccinated people were obtained from the UK trials COV001 and COV002, which included a single-blind randomized controlled phase 2/3 trial of AZD1222 (ChAdOx1 nCoV-19) in healthy adults. For TCRbeta chain sequencing, PBMC samples from trial participants were taken at day 0 and at day 28 after the second dose. The sample in question was peripheral blood, obtained on day 0 of AZD1222 vaccination. The sequence was collected from an adult in good health. This receptor chain uses TRBV5-1 and TRBJ1-6; 5 matching bases give a weak D call of TRBD1. CDR3 sequence: CASSLGQPGAPLHF. The base sequence is TGCGCCAGCAGCTTGGGACAGCCAGGAGCACCCCTCCACTTT.